This section outlines one TCR beta chain sequence together with its context. What it recognizes is unknown. The data stem from a study of graft-versus-host responses after intestinal transplantation. As for the study in general: The recipients all started with anti-thymocyte globulin induction and then took tacrolimus and steroids for two to four years. Broader study findings: Detection of GvH clones occurred in recipient marrow, and some had their first appearance in ileum or blood. Some patients had graft-donor T cell macrochimerism. In their allografts, the ratios of graft-versus-host to host-versus-graft T cell clones were high.

The repertoire was sequenced with immunoSEQ multiplex PCR; TCRdb's copy has only in-frame clones and lacks some. This table has about 21,000 clones, nearly 90% appearing once. Here the sequenced sample was PBMCs, taken around 68 days after intestinal transplantation. This TCR derives from a human patient who received an intestinal transplant, so some T cells may come from the graft donor.

CDR3 in amino acids: CASSEPRTGLQETQYF. CDR3 in DNA: TGTGCCAGCAGTGAACCTAGGACAGGGCTCCAAGAGACCCAGTACTTC. This chain joins TRBV2 and TRBJ2-5; 8 bases match TRBD1. With 2 bases clipped from V and 1 base from J, the junction kept 6 bases outside the gene matches. Germline V CDR1 and CDR2: SNHLY, FYNNEI. This CDR3 is built from 16 residues.